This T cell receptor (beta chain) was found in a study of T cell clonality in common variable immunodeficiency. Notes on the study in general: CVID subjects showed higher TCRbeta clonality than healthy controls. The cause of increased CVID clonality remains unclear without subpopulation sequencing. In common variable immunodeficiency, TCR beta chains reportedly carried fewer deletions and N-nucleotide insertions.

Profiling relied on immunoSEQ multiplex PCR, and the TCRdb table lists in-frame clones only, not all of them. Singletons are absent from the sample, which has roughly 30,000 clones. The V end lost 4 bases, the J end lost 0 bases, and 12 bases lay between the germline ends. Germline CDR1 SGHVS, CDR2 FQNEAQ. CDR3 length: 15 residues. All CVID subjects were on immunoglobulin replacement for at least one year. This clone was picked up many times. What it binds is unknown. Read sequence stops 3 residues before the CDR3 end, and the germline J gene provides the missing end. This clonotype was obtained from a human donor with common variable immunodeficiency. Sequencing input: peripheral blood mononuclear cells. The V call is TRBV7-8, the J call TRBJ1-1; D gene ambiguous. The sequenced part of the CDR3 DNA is TGTGCCAGCAGCTCCCCCGGGGTGTTGAACACTGAA. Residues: CASSSPGVLNTE. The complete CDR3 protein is CASSSPGVLNTEAFF.